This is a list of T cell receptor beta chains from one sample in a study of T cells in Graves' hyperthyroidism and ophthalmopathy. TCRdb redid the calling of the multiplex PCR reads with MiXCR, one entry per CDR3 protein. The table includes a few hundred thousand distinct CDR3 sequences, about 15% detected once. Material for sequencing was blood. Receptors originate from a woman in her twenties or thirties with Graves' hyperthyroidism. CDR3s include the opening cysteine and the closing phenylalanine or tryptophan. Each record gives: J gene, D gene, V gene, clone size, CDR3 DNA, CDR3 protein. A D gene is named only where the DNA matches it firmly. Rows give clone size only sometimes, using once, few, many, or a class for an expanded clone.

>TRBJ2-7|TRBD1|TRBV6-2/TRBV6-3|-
TGTGCCAGCAGTCTCCCCGGGACAGGGCTGGTCGAGCAGTACTTC
CASSLPGTGLVEQYF
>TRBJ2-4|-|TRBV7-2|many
TGTGCCAGCAGCTTGACCGGAGCCAAAAACATTCAGTACTTC
CASSLTGAKNIQYF
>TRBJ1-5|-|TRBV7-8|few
TGTGCCAGCAGCTTAGGCCAGATTAGCAATCAGCCCCAGCATTTT
CASSLGQISNQPQHF
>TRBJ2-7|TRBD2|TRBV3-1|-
TGTGCCAGCAGCCTTCTAGCGGGATACCCCAGCGACGAGCAGTACTTC
CASSLLAGYPSDEQYF
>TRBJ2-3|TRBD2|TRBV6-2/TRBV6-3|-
TGTGCCAGCAGTTTTGGACTAGCGGGAGGCGGCGATACGCAGTATTTT
CASSFGLAGGGDTQYF
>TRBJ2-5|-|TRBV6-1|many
TGTGCCAGCAGCCCCTGGTCCGAAGAGACCCAGTACTTC
CASSPWSEETQYF
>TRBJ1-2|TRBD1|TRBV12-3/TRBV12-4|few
TGTGCCAGCAGTGCCGCCGGGACAGGGGGGAACTATGGCTACACCTTC
CASSAAGTGGNYGYTF
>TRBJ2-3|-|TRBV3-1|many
TGTGCCAGCAGCCACGCGAGGGCAGATACGCAGTATTTT
CASSHARADTQYF
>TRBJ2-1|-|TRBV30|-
TGTGCCTGGAGAAAGAGGTTGTTGGGGAGAGGCAGCTCCTACAATGAGCAGTTCTTC
CAWRKRLLGRGSSYNEQFF
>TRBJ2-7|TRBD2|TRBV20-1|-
TGCAGTGCTGAGGGGGGGACTAGCGGGAGGTGGTACGAGCAGTACTTC
CSAEGGTSGRWYEQYF
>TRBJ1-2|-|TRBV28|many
TGTGCCAGCAGTTTAGAAAGCTATGGCTACACCTTC
CASSLESYGYTF
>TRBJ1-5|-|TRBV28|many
TGTGCCAGCAGCCCTAGGCCGAGCAATCAGCCCCAGCATTTT
CASSPRPSNQPQHF
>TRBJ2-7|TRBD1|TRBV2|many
TGTGCCAGCAGTCGGGACAGGCTGAACGGATACGAGCAGTACTTC
CASSRDRLNGYEQYF
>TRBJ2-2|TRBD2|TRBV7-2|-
TGTGCCAGCAGCCCAGGGACTAGCGAGACCGGGGAGCTGTTTTTT
CASSPGTSETGELFF
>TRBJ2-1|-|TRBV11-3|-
TGTGCCAGCAGCTTAGGAGCGCCTTCCTACAATGAGCAGTTCTTC
CASSLGAPSYNEQFF
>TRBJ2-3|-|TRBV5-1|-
TGCGCCAGCAGCTTGGAGGTTGGTAGACAGAGCGCGTATTTT
CASSLEVGRQSAYF
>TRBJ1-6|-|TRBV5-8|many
TGTGCCAGCAGCTCGCCCCTCCACTTT
CASSSPLHF
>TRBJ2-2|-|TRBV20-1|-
TGCAGTGCTACGGCGGGATCCACCGAGGAGCTGTTTTTT
CSATAGSTEELFF
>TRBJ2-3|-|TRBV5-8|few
TGTGCCAGCAGCTTGCAAGTAGGAGCAGATACGCAGTATTTT
CASSLQVGADTQYF
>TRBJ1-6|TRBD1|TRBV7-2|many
TGTGCCAGCAGCTTCTGGACAGGGAATTCACCCCTCCACTTT
CASSFWTGNSPLHF
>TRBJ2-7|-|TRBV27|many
TGTGCCAGCAGTTTACGGTTCGGGCCGGGAGTATCCGAGCAGTACTTC
CASSLRFGPGVSEQYF
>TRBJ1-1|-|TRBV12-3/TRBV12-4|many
TGTGCCAGCAGTTTCGGAGGGATCGCTGAAGCTTTCTTT
CASSFGGIAEAFF
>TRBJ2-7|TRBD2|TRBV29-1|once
TGCAGCGCCCTAGGGGGGGCTAGCGGGAGTTATGAGCAGTACTTC
CSALGGASGSYEQYF
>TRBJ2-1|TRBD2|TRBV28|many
TGTGCCAGCAGTAAAAGCGGGAGGAGTTACAATGAGCAGTTCTTC
CASSKSGRSYNEQFF
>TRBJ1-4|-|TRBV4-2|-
TGTGCCAGCAGCCAAGAAGGGCACGCAACTAATGAAAAACTGTTTTTT
CASSQEGHATNEKLFF
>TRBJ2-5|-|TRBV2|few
TGTGCCAGCAGAACCGGGCCCCGGGAGACCCAGTACTTC
CASRTGPRETQYF
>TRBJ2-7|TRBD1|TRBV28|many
TGTGCCAGCAAAAACCCCGCAGGGGGTGGTGAGCAGTACTTC
CASKNPAGGGEQYF
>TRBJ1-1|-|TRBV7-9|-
TGCGCCAGCAGCCAAGCTGGACGCAGGTTTGAAGCTTTCTTT
CASSQAGRRFEAFF
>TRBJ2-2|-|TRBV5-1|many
TGCGCCAGCAGCTTGGGCGGCGGAGGTTTGAACACCGGGGAGCTGTTTTTT
CASSLGGGGLNTGELFF
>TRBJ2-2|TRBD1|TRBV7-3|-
TGTGCCAGCAGCTTACTGGGACAGGGCACCGGGGAGCTGTTTTTT
CASSLLGQGTGELFF
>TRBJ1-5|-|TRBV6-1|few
TGTGCCAGCAGTGCGGATCGCAATCAGCCCCAGCATTTT
CASSADRNQPQHF
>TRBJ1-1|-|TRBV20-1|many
TGCAGTGTTATCCCGAACACTGAAGCTTTCTTT
CSVIPNTEAFF
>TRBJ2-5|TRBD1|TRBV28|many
TGTGCCAGCAGTTCCGGACAGGGGGCTTCAGAGACCCAGTACTTC
CASSSGQGASETQYF
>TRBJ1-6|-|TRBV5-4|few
TGTGCCAGCAGCTTGGAGCGGGGATGGGATTCACCCCTCCACTTT
CASSLERGWDSPLHF
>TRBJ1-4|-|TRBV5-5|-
TGTGCCAGCAGGAGGATATCAACTAATGAAAAACTGTTTTTT
CASRRISTNEKLFF
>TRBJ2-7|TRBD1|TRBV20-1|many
TGCAGTGCCCCTGACAGGGGTCAGAACGAGCAGTACTTC
CSAPDRGQNEQYF
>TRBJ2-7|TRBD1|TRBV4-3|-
TGCGCCAGCAGCCAAGAATTCGGGACAGGGGTAGGGCAGTACTTC
CASSQEFGTGVGQYF
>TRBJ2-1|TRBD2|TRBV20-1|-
TGCAGTGCTAGAGTGTCCGAGGCGGGAGTTGAGCAGTTCTTC
CSARVSEAGVEQFF
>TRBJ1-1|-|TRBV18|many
TGTGCCAGCTCACCAATACACCCTATGAACACTGAAGCTTTCTTT
CASSPIHPMNTEAFF
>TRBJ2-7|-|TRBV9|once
TGTGCCAGCAGCGCCAGACAGAGCTCCTACGAGCAGTACTTC
CASSARQSSYEQYF
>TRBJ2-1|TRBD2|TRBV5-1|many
TGCGCCAGCAGCGATCTAGCGGGAGGTCGTAATGAGCAGTTCTTC
CASSDLAGGRNEQFF
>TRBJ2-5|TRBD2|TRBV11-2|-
TGTGCCAGCAGTCCCCTAGCGGGACACCTAGGGTACTTC
CASSPLAGHLGYF